These 25 T cell receptor beta chains were sequenced from one sample in a study of blood T cell repertoires in COVID-19. Assay: immunoSEQ multiplex PCR; the TCRdb copy retains only in-frame clones and omits some. Among approximately 170,000 clones listed, 88% were seen once. Sequencing was carried out using peripheral blood. The receptors come from a man in his sixties with acute or convalescent COVID-19.

This sequence joins TRBV10-3 and TRBJ2-1; TRBD2 aligns across 10 bases. Trimming at V came to 7 bases and at J to 6 bases, leaving 12 bases not matched to a gene. Germline V CDR1 and CDR2: ENHRY, SYGVKD. This CDR3 comprises 16 residues. CDR3 amino acids: CAINGGASGGPNEQFF. CDR3 bases: TGTGCCATCAATGGGGGGGCTAGCGGGGGCCCCAATGAGCAGTTCTTC.

The chain couples TRBV9 to TRBJ1-3, with D possibly matching TRBD1 (6 bases). CDR3 size: 15 residues. V lost 6 bases to trimming and J lost 4 bases, with 17 bases between them. Germline lookup yields CDR1 SGDLS and CDR2 YYNGEE. As DNA, the CDR3 is TGTGCCAGCACCCTAGACAGGACCTCGGGAAACACCATATATTTT. Protein sequence: CASTLDRTSGNTIYF.

The chain uses TRBV6-5 and TRBJ2-5; 11 nucleotides match TRBD1. The CDR3 consists of 14 residues. Germline CDR1 reads MNHEY; CDR2 reads SVGAGI. V lost 9 bases to trimming and J lost 5 bases; unmatched junction nucleotides: 8. The CDR3 DNA reads TGTGCCAGTAAAACCGGGACAGGGGGGGAGACCCAGTACTTC. Translated: CASKTGTGGETQYF.

This clone was picked up one time. The rearrangement links TRBV11-2 to TRBJ2-7; weak D call: TRBD2 (6 bases). Trimming shortened V by 3 bases and J by 2 bases, and 11 bases separated the two germline ends. The CDR3 consists of 14 residues. CDR1 SGHAT and CDR2 FQNNGV come from the germline V gene. The CDR3 nucleotides are TGTGCCAGCAGCTTTCGGGAGCCCCCCTACGAGCAGTACTTC. Residues: CASSFREPPYEQYF.

This chain connects TRBV3-1 (or the pseudogene TRBV3-2) to TRBJ2-7; D perhaps matches TRBD1 (7 bases). This CDR3 is 13 amino acids long. With 4 bases removed from V and 2 bases from J, the gap between germline ends came to 9 bases. Germline V gives CDR1 LGHDT, CDR2 YNNKEL (reference sequence). DNA for the CDR3: TGTGCCAGCAGCCCAGGGGGGACCTACGAGCAGTACGTC. This sequence encodes CASSPGGTYEQYV.

This chain uses TRBV11-2 with TRBJ1-2, with a possible D match to TRBD1 (6 bases). The CDR3 sequence is 14 residues long. Germline CDR1 SGHAT, CDR2 FQNNGV. Deletions cut 6 bases from V and 2 bases from J, with 13 bases between. CDR3 sequence: CASSPWTANYGYTF. CDR3 in DNA: TGTGCCAGCAGTCCCTGGACAGCAAACTATGGCTACACCTTC. Combining the CDR3 with reference TRBV11-2 and TRBJ1-2 gives the whole variable domain EAGVAQSPRYKIIEKRQSVAFWCNPISGHATLYWYQQILGQGPKLLIQFQNNGVVDDSQLPKDRFSAERLKGVDSTLKIQPAKLEDSAVYLCASSPWTANYGYTFGSGTRLTVV.

This chain links TRBV6-6 with TRBJ2-3; D unclear. Trimming removed 8 bases at V and 6 bases at J, with 15 bases between. The germline gives CDR1 MNHNY, CDR2 SVGAGI (reference sequence). The CDR3 runs 13 residues. This chain's CDR3 is CASGSLLGDTQYF. The CDR3 nucleotides read TGTGCCAGCGGTTCTCTTCTCGGGGATACGCAGTATTTT.

This clone was observed a handful of times. The V gene is TRBV7-2, the J gene TRBJ1-2; D remains ambiguous. Germline V gives CDR1 SGHTA, CDR2 FQGNSA. This CDR3 is 13 amino acids long. Trimming shortened V by 5 bases and J by 2 bases, and 9 bases separated the two germline ends. This CDR3 reads CASSVDQNYGYTF. Written as DNA, the CDR3 is TGTGCCAGCAGCGTAGATCAGAACTATGGCTACACCTTC.

The chain links TRBV25-1 to TRBJ1-1; no definite D call. Germline V gene sequence: CDR1 MGHDK, CDR2 SYGVNS. V was clipped by 1 base and J by 10 bases, with 19 bases between them. The CDR3 has 15 residues. The CDR3 DNA follows: TGTGCCAGCAGTGAATCGAACAGAGCGGCCTTTGTAGCTTTCTTT. Translation: CASSESNRAAFVAFF.

The J gene is TRBJ2-3, the V gene TRBV4-1, with D perhaps matching TRBD1 (6 bases). CDR1 is MGHRA and CDR2 is YSYEKL in the germline V gene. Trimming cost V 0 bases and J 7 bases, with 11 bases left between them. This CDR3 region has 14 residues. CDR3 amino acids: CASSQDRDTHTQYF. CDR3 in DNA: TGCGCCAGCAGCCAAGACCGGGACACCCATACGCAGTATTTT.

The chain links TRBV5-1 to TRBJ1-5, with TRBD1 identical over 7 bases. CDR1 SGHRS and CDR2 YFSETQ come from the germline V gene. This CDR3 comprises 15 residues. Trimming at V came to 4 bases and at J to 5 bases, leaving 9 bases not matched to a gene. CDR3 loop: CASSPGGTADQPQHF. The CDR3 DNA sequence: TGCGCCAGCAGCCCTGGGGGGACAGCGGATCAGCCCCAGCATTTT.

The V and J genes are TRBV7-2 and TRBJ1-2, with 7 bases fitting TRBD1. The J segment lost 5 bases and the V segment lost 5 bases, leaving 11 bases of the junction unmatched. The germline V gene has CDR1 SGHTA and CDR2 FQGNSA. The CDR3 extends over 15 amino acids. The CDR3 loop reads CASSPSGQASYGYTF. The CDR3 coding sequence is TGTGCCAGCAGCCCATCTGGACAGGCCTCATATGGCTACACCTTC. Full variable domain (missing parts from reference TRBV7-2 and TRBJ1-2): GAGVSQSPSNKVTEKGKDVELRCDPISGHTALYWYRQSLGQGLEFLIYFQGNSAPDKSGLPSDRFSAERTGGSVSTLTIQRTQQEDSAVYLCASSPSGQASYGYTFGSGTRLTVV.

V and J are TRBV24-1 and TRBJ1-2; 9 bases map to TRBD1. This CDR3 comprises 16 residues. Germline CDR1 and CDR2: KGHDR and SFDVKD. Trimming cost V 3 bases and J 0 bases; bases outside gene matches: 4. For the CDR3, the DNA is TGTGCCACCAGTGATACCAGACAGGGGGCTAACTATGGCTACACCTTC. Its protein is CATSDTRQGANYGYTF.

This chain links TRBV7-2 with TRBJ1-2, with D perhaps matching TRBD1 (6 bases). V gave up 5 bases and J gave up 8 bases, with 18 bases separating them. This CDR3 has 14 residues. The germline CDR1 and CDR2 sequences are SGHTA and FQGNSA. The CDR3 reads CASSPAGPRGGYTF. The CDR3 bases are TGTGCCAGCAGCCCCGCTGGTCCGAGGGGGGGCTACACCTTC.

This rearrangement joins TRBV3-1 (or the pseudogene TRBV3-2) to TRBJ1-2; 7 nucleotides align to TRBD1. J gave up 5 bases and V 6 bases, and 9 bases lay outside the gene matches. CDR1 is LGHDT and CDR2 is YNNKEL in the germline V gene (reference sequence). The CDR3 has 14 residues. Written as DNA, the CDR3 is TGTGCCAGCAGACTAATGGGACAGTCTTATGGCTACACCTTC. Translated, it gives CASRLMGQSYGYTF.

This clone appeared a single time. V is TRBV7-2 and J is TRBJ2-7, with TRBD2 identical over 9 bases. V dropped 5 bases and J dropped 6; count of bases not matched to a gene: 11. CDR1 is SGHTA and CDR2 is FQGNSA in the germline V gene. CDR3 size: 15 residues. The CDR3 spells CASSPRVLAGPEQYF. DNA of the CDR3: TGTGCCAGCAGCCCACGGGTACTAGCGGGTCCCGAGCAGTACTTC.

The V and J genes are TRBV24-1 and TRBJ1-5; possibly TRBD1 for D (5 bases). Germline V gene data show CDR1 as KGHDR and CDR2 as SFDVKD. This CDR3 has 14 residues. V was cut by 7 bases and J by 2 bases, with 11 bases left in between. CDR3 bases: TGTGCCACCAGCCTCGGGGGGGGCAATCAGCCCCAGCATTTT. This translates into CATSLGGGNQPQHF.

The chain carries TRBV4-1 and TRBJ1-1; D is perhaps TRBD1 (6 bases). The CDR3 runs 17 residues. Per the germline V gene, CDR1 is MGHRA and CDR2 is YSYEKL. V lost 3 bases, J lost 0 bases, and 17 bases lay in between. This CDR3 reads CASSHPPGQIMNTEAFF. CDR3 DNA sequence: TGCGCCAGCAGCCACCCCCCGGGACAAATCATGAACACTGAAGCTTTCTTT.

The sample holds a few counts of this clone. The chain links TRBV27 to TRBJ2-7, with TRBD1 matching over 9 bases. Per the germline V gene, CDR1 is MNHEY and CDR2 is SMNVEV (reference sequence). Trimming took 10 bases from V and 3 from J; bases not matched to a gene: 13. The CDR3 extends over 15 amino acids. CDR3 protein: CATHPGQGLLYEQYF. CDR3 nucleotide sequence: TGTGCCACCCATCCCGGACAGGGGCTTCTCTACGAGCAGTACTTC.

The genes are TRBV5-1 and TRBJ1-5, with TRBD1 matching 8 bases. The germline gives CDR1 SGHRS, CDR2 YFSETQ. The V and J ends lost 0 bases and 2 bases, in that order; junction bases with no gene match: 1. The CDR3 is 15 amino acids. The CDR3 loop reads CASSLEGQGNQPQHF. Here the CDR3 DNA reads TGCGCCAGCAGCTTGGAGGGACAGGGCAATCAGCCCCAGCATTTT. Supplemented by reference TRBV5-1 and TRBJ1-5, the full variable domain reads KAGVTQTPRYLIKTRGQQVTLSCSPISGHRSVSWYQQTPGQGLQFLFEYFSETQRNKGNFPGRFSGRQFSNSRSEMNVSTLELGDSALYLCASSLEGQGNQPQHFGDGTRLSIL.

The J gene is TRBJ2-7, the V gene TRBV7-2; TRBD2 aligns across 7 bases. With V trimmed by 3 bases and J by 1 base, 15 bases remained unmatched. Germline assignment: CDR1 SGHTA and CDR2 FQGNSA. This CDR3 contains 18 residues. CDR3 sequence: CASSFWASGTRRSYEQYF. In nucleotides, the CDR3 is TGTGCCAGCAGCTTTTGGGCTAGCGGCACCCGAAGGTCCTACGAGCAGTACTTC.

V gene TRBV6-5 combines with J gene TRBJ2-1; TRBD2 agrees at 9 bases. The CDR3 loop spans 16 amino acids. V dropped 0 bases and J dropped 8; count of bases not matched to a gene: 8. CDR1 and CDR2 (germline): MNHEY, SVGAGI. CDR3 in amino acids: CASSYSLAGSTYEQFF. For the CDR3, the DNA is TGTGCCAGCAGTTACTCACTAGCGGGTAGCACATATGAGCAGTTCTTC.

This sequence joins TRBV6-6 and TRBJ1-2; 7 bases are a match to TRBD1. Germline CDR1 and CDR2: MNHNY and SVGAGI (reference sequence). The CDR3 is 16 residues long. Trimming removed 6 bases from V and 1 base from J; junction bases left unmatched: 11. The CDR3 sequence is CASRASGTALNYGYTF. In DNA form, the CDR3 reads TGTGCCAGCAGGGCCTCCGGGACAGCCCTTAACTATGGCTACACCTTC.

The sample holds a few counts of this clone. The gene calls are TRBV6-4 and TRBJ2-2; a possible D gene is TRBD2 (5 bases). CDR3 length: 14 residues. Germline assignment: CDR1 MRHNA and CDR2 SNTAGT. V was shortened by 4 bases and J by 5 bases, with 11 bases between the two germline ends. The CDR3 DNA reads as TGTGCCAGCAGTGTCGCTCCGGGGACCGGGGAGCTGTTTTTT. It translates to CASSVAPGTGELFF.

The V and J genes are TRBV5-1 and TRBJ1-3; tentatively, D is TRBD1 (6 bases). The V end lost 4 bases, the J end lost 0 bases, and 14 bases lay between the germline ends. Germline CDR1 SGHRS, CDR2 YFSETQ. This CDR3 is built from 16 residues. This chain's CDR3 is CASSLMTGSSGNTIYF. CDR3 nucleotide sequence: TGCGCCAGCAGCCTAATGACAGGTAGCTCTGGAAACACCATATATTTT.